This TCR beta chain was recorded in a study of blood T cell repertoires in COVID-19. At the level of the study: The study drew acute and convalescent COVID-19 samples from the United States, Italy and Spain. PBMCs, B-cell-depleted T cells, or T cells provided the cDNA or gDNA that made up the material.

CDR1 and CDR2 from the germline V gene are MNHEY and SVGEGT. V was trimmed by 5 bases and J by 1 base, leaving 15 bases between them. The CDR3 consists of 15 residues. Produced via immunoSEQ multiplex PCR; TCRdb's table is partial and in-frame only. The data show tens of thousands of clones, over 75% seen once. The receptor comes from a human donor in a cohort sampled during active COVID-19. This chain links TRBV6-2 or TRBV6-3 with TRBJ2-7; TRBD1 might be the D (6 bases). The sequenced sample consisted of peripheral blood. As DNA, the CDR3 is TGTGCCAGCAGTAGGTCCCGGACAGCTTCCTACGAGCAGTACTTC. Translating it yields CASSRSRTASYEQYF.